Below are 7 T cell receptor beta chains sequenced from a single sample in a study of blood T cell repertoires in COVID-19. Method: immunoSEQ multiplex PCR; TCRdb's copy keeps in-frame clones and lacks some. This sample has approximately 32,000 clones, with around nine tenths found just once. The sequenced sample consisted of peripheral blood. Receptors were obtained from a human donor in a cohort sampled during active COVID-19.

V and J are TRBV6-1 and TRBJ1-3; D may be TRBD1 (5 bases). The CDR3 covers 13 residues. Germline assignment: CDR1 MNHNS and CDR2 SASEGT. Trimming removed 3 bases at V and 4 bases at J, with 7 bases between. CDR3 residues: CASSEGQGNTIYF. The CDR3 coding sequence is TGTGCCAGCAGTGAGGGGCAGGGAAACACCATATATTTT.

This clone is a singleton in its sample. J is TRBJ2-1 and V is TRBV5-1; 9 positions match TRBD2. The CDR3 is 17 amino acids. Germline V gives CDR1 SGHRS, CDR2 YFSETQ. Unmatched junction bases numbered 9, after V lost 3 bases and J lost 2 bases. CDR3 sequence (DNA): TGCGCCAGCAGCTCTGGTCGGCTAGCGGGGACCTACAATGAGCAGTTCTTC. Protein sequence: CASSSGRLAGTYNEQFF.

The chain combines TRBV14 with TRBJ2-3; D is perhaps TRBD1 (6 bases). Germline values: CDR1 SGHDN, CDR2 FVKESK. The CDR3 totals 15 residues. Deletions cut 4 bases from V and 2 bases from J, with 13 bases between. Here the CDR3 reads CASSRTGQNTDTQYF. In DNA, the CDR3 is TGTGCCAGCAGCCGTACGGGACAAAACACAGATACGCAGTATTTT.

The chain recombines TRBV6-1 with TRBJ2-3; a possible D gene is TRBD1 (5 bases). V was cut by 4 bases and J by 3 bases, with 26 bases left in between. This CDR3 has 19 residues. CDR1 and CDR2 from the germline V gene are MNHNS and SASEGT. CDR3 sequence reads: CASSGTDRNRYQTTDTQYF. The CDR3 DNA sequence: TGTGCCAGCAGTGGAACTGACAGAAACCGATACCAAACAACAGATACGCAGTATTTT.

The chain couples TRBV14 to TRBJ2-1, with TRBD1 matching 7 bases. J lost 5 bases, V lost 0 bases, and 4 bases had no gene match. CDR1 SGHDN and CDR2 FVKESK come from the germline V gene. This CDR3 comprises 15 residues. Here the CDR3 DNA reads TGTGCCAGCAGCCAAGATCTGGGACAGAACAATGAGCAGTTCTTC. Amino acids: CASSQDLGQNNEQFF.

This clone was detected once. The chain links TRBV28 to TRBJ2-7, with D maybe TRBD1 (7 bases). The CDR3 runs 14 residues. Germline lookup yields CDR1 MDHEN and CDR2 SYDVKM. The germline V and J ends were trimmed by 3 bases and 6 bases, with 15 bases remaining between them. Written as DNA, the CDR3 is TGTGCCAGCAGTTTGGTGGAGGGGGCGCGCGAGCAGTACTTC. This translates into CASSLVEGAREQYF.

The rearrangement links TRBV11-2 to TRBJ1-4; TRBD1 aligns across 7 bases. The CDR3 is 14 residues long. CDR1 and CDR2 (germline): SGHAT, FQNNGV. Trimming removed 6 bases from V and 8 bases from J; junction bases left unmatched: 9. The CDR3 nucleotides read TGTGCCAGCAGACACACAGGGGCGGGCGAAAAACTGTTTTTT. Translation gives CASRHTGAGEKLFF.